This T cell receptor (beta chain) was identified during a study of T cell responses to AZD1222 COVID-19 vaccine. Study conclusions and caveats: The CD4 TCRs associated with vaccination extended across spike and predominated at 160-218 and 743-854. Sampled repertoires all dated from after the peak T cell response.

Sequencing used immunoSEQ multiplex PCR; TCRdb keeps in-frame clones, though not all of them. This table has more than 95,000 clones, about 92% appearing once. The V end was cut by 0 bases, the J end by 2 bases, with 10 bases between. The CDR3 contains 15 residues. The germline gives CDR1 SGHAT, CDR2 FQNNGV. About this clone itself: What it binds is not known.

The specimen was peripheral blood, collected on day 0 of AZD1222 vaccination. The chain couples TRBV11-2 to TRBJ1-1; no clear D. This sequence was found in an adult in good health. CDR3 sequence: CASSLDAGSNTEAFF. CDR3 DNA sequence: TGTGCCAGCAGCTTAGACGCCGGCAGTAACACTGAAGCTTTCTTT.